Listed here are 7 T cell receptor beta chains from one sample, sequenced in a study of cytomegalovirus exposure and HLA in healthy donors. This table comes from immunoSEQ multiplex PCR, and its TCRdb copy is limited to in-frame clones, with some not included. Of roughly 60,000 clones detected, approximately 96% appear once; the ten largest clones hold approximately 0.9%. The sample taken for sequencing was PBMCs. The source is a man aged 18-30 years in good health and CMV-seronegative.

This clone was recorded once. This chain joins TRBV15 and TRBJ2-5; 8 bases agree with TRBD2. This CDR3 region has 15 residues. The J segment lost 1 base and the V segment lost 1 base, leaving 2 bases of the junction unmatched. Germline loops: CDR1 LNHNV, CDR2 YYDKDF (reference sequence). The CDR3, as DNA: TGTGCCACCAGCAGAGGGCTAGCGGGCCAAGAGACCCAGTACTTC. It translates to CATSRGLAGQETQYF.

CDR3 in DNA: TGTGCCAGCTCACCACAGGAGCTAGAGACCCAGTACTTC. Translated: CASSPQELETQYF. The chain uses TRBV18 and TRBJ2-5; D gene unclear. CDR1 and CDR2 (germline): KGHSH, LQKENI. The CDR3 is made up of 13 amino acids. Trimming took off 1 base at V and 4 bases at J, with 7 bases between the two ends.

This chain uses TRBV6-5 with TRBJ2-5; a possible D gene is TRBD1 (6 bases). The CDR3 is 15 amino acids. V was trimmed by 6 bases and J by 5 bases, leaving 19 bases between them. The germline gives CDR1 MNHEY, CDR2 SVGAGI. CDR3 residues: CASSRDRTLGETQYF. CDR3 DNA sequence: TGTGCCAGCAGCCGAGACAGGACCCTCGGGGAGACCCAGTACTTC.

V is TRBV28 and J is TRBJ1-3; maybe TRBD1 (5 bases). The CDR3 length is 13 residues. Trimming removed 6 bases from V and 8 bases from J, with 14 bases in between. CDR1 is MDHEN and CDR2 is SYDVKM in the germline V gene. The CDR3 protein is CASRPVGLDTIYF. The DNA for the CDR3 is TGTGCCAGCAGACCCGTGGGGCTGGACACCATATATTTT.

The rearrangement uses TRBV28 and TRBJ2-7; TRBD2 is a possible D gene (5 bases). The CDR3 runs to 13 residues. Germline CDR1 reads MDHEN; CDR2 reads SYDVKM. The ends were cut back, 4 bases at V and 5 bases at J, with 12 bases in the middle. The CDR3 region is CASSWLAGDEQYF. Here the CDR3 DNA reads TGTGCCAGCAGTTGGCTAGCCGGGGACGAGCAGTACTTC.

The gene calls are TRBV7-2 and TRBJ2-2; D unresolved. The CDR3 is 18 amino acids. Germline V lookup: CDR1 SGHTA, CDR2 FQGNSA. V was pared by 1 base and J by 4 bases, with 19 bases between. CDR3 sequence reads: CASSLGGVGAAVTGELFF. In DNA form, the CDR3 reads TGTGCCAGCAGCTTAGGTGGAGTAGGTGCGGCGGTCACCGGGGAGCTGTTTTTT.

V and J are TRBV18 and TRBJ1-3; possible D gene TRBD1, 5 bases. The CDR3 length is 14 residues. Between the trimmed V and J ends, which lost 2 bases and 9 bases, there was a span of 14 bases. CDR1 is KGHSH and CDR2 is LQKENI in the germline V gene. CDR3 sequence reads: CASSPSDTRGTIYF. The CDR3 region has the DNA TGTGCCAGCTCACCATCGGACACGCGGGGCACCATATATTTT.